This is a list of T cell receptor beta chains from one sample in a study of CD4 T cells in relation to SARS-CoV-2 and coronaviruses. Some clones are missing from TCRdb's copy, which holds only in-frame ones; the method was immunoSEQ multiplex PCR. In the table there are 20,000 or so clones, 77% of which are singletons. These TCRs are of unknown antigen specificity. The sequenced sample was CD4+ T cells from PBMCs, cultured in vitro. These receptors came from a human donor in good health. CDR3s include the opening cysteine and the closing phenylalanine or tryptophan. A D gene is named only where the DNA matches it firmly. Some rows mark clone size as missing; the rest say once, few, many or name a class of expanded clone.

clone_size j_call v_call d_call cdr3_nt cdr3_aa
- TRBJ2-7 TRBV30 TRBD1 TGTGCCTGGGGACAGGGGGCGAAGTACGAGCAGTACTTC CAWGQGAKYEQYF
- TRBJ2-7 TRBV19 TRBD1 TGTGCCAGTAGTATAGTTGGACAGGGCCCCTACGAGCAGTACTTC CASSIVGQGPYEQYF
- TRBJ2-3 TRBV24-1 TRBD1 TGTGCCACCAGTGACCGTCTGGGACAGGGGGTGGCAGATACGCAGTATTTT CATSDRLGQGVADTQYF
once TRBJ1-5 TRBV7-8 - TGTGCCAGCAGCTTAGCGGTGGTGACCCCCAATCAGCCCCAGCATTTT CASSLAVVTPNQPQHF
- TRBJ2-1 TRBV14 - TGTGCCAGCAGCCAAGATTTCCGGAAGAGCTCCTACAATGAGCAGTTCTTC CASSQDFRKSSYNEQFF
- TRBJ1-1 TRBV27 - TGTGCCAGCAGGAAAAGTTGGGTAGCTGAAGCTTTCTTT CASRKSWVAEAFF
- TRBJ1-1 TRBV6-5 - TGTGCCAGCAAAAAAAGGGTTGGGAACACTGAAGCTTTCTTT CASKKRVGNTEAFF
few TRBJ2-2 TRBV7-9 - TGTGCCAGCAGCTTAATACGGGAGTACACCGGGGAGCTGTTTTTT CASSLIREYTGELFF
- TRBJ2-7 TRBV7-9 - TGTGCCACCGCAGGGGGGGGGACCTACGAGCAGTACTTC CATAGGGTYEQYF
- TRBJ2-1 TRBV5-6 - TGTGCCAGCAGCTTGAAGGGGGGTGCCTCCTACAATGAGCAGTTCTTC CASSLKGGASYNEQFF
- TRBJ1-3 TRBV6-1 TRBD1 TGTGCCAGCAGTGCGGGACAGGGGGGTATCTCTGGAAACACCATATATTTT CASSAGQGGISGNTIYF
once TRBJ2-7 TRBV27 - TGTGCCAGCACCCTAATTAAAGGTCAAGGGACCTACGAGCAGTACTTC CASTLIKGQGTYEQYF
- TRBJ1-2 TRBV29-1 - TGCAGCGTTGAAACCCCCGCGAGGGGGGGCGCTTATGGCTACACCTTC CSVETPARGGAYGYTF
- TRBJ2-5 TRBV18 TRBD2 TGTGCCAGCTCACCCCTAGCGGGTGGAGAAGAGACCCAGTACTTC CASSPLAGGEETQYF
- TRBJ2-6 TRBV19 - TGTGCCAGTCGCAGGGGCTCTGGGGCCAACGTCCTGACTTTC CASRRGSGANVLTF
- TRBJ2-1 TRBV3-1/TRBV3-2 - TGTGCCAGCAGCCTAAGAAAGGAGCAGTTCTTC CASSLRKEQFF
once TRBJ1-2 TRBV7-9 - TGTGCCAGCAGCTTAGTGGACATCGCGCCGGGCTACACCTTC CASSLVDIAPGYTF
- TRBJ2-5 TRBV12-3/TRBV12-4 - TGTGCCAGCAGTTTAGTTTCCGGGACCCAGTACTTC CASSLVSGTQYF
- TRBJ2-1 TRBV5-4 - TGTGCCAGCAGCTCCCTGCGTTCACATTCAGGGAGCTCCTACAATGAGCAGTTCTTC CASSSLRSHSGSSYNEQFF
- TRBJ1-3 TRBV9 TRBD1 TGTGCCAGCAGCGTTGACAGGGAGAACACCATATATTTT CASSVDRENTIYF
- TRBJ2-3 TRBV5-1 - TGCGCCAGCAGCGCCCTTCTAGTGGTTGATACGCAGTATTTT CASSALLVVDTQYF
once TRBJ2-2 TRBV6-5 - TGTGCCAGCAGTTACCTTCTACGGGCAGGCGGGGAGCTGTTTTTT CASSYLLRAGGELFF
- TRBJ1-6 TRBV28 - TGTGCCAGCAGTTTCCAGGGTAATAATTCACCCCTCCACTTT CASSFQGNNSPLHF
- TRBJ2-7 TRBV19 TRBD2 TGTGCCAGTAGTTTTAGCGGGAGGGGTGAGCAGTACTTC CASSFSGRGEQYF
- TRBJ2-6 TRBV19 - TGTGCCAGCCTCCCCGGGACCCCGTTTCGGGCCAACGTCCTGACTTTC CASLPGTPFRANVLTF
- TRBJ2-6 TRBV2 - TGTGCCAGCAGTGCGTTGGCAGCCATCCTCTCTGGGGCCAACGTCCTGACTTTC CASSALAAILSGANVLTF
- TRBJ2-3 TRBV28 TRBD2 TGTGCCAGCAGTTCGGGAGGGCAAACAGATACGCAGTATTTT CASSSGGQTDTQYF
- TRBJ2-7 TRBV30 - TGTGCCTGTTCGGCCTTACTCGGGGAGCAGTACTTC CACSALLGEQYF